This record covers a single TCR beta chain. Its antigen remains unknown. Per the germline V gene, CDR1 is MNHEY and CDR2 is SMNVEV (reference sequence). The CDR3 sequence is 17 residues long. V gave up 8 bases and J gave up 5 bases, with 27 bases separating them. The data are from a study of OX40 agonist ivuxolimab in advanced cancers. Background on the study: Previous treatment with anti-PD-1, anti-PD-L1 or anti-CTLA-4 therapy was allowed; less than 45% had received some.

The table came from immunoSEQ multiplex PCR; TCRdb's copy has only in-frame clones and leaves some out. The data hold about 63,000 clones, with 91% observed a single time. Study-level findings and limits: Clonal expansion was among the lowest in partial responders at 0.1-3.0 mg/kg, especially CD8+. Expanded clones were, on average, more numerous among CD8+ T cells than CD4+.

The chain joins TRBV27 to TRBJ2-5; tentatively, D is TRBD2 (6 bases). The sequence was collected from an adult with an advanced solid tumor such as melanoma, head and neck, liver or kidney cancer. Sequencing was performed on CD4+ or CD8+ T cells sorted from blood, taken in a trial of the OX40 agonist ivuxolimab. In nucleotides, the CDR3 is TGTGCCAGCGGCCTCACCAACCTAGCGATTAAGAATGAGACCCAGTACTTC. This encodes CASGLTNLAIKNETQYF.